The next 4 T cell receptor beta chains were all read from a single sample in a study of shared clonotypes between healthy human individuals. Profiling relied on immunoSEQ multiplex PCR, and the TCRdb table lists in-frame clones only, not all of them. The sample holds about 1 million clones, around 76% seen once. Sequencing was carried out using memory CD4+ T cells sorted from blood. The sample's subset: CD45RA-negative fraction. These receptors were taken from a man aged 18-30 years in good health.

This chain uses TRBV7-2 with TRBJ2-5; no firm D call. The length of the CDR3 is 13 residues. The germline V gene has CDR1 SGHTA and CDR2 FQGNSA. Trimming stripped 3 bases from V and 4 bases from J, with 9 bases between. CDR3 loop: CASSFGILETQYF. The CDR3 nucleotides are TGTGCCAGCAGCTTTGGGATATTAGAGACCCAGTACTTC.

In its sample, this clone was seen a few times. The chain couples TRBV7-3 to TRBJ2-5, with D tentatively TRBD2 (5 bases). The CDR3 covers 13 residues. Germline V lookup: CDR1 SGHTA, CDR2 FQGTGA. V lost 6 bases and J lost 3, with 11 bases in between. The CDR3 DNA sequence: TGTGCCAGCAGGAACACCGGGGAAGAGACCCAGTACTTC. Amino acid sequence: CASRNTGEETQYF.

The rearrangement links TRBV4-1 to TRBJ2-7; possible D gene TRBD2, 5 bases. CDR1 is MGHRA, CDR2 YSYEKL, per germline. The CDR3 covers 15 residues. The V end lost 3 bases, the J end lost 1 base, and 13 bases lay between the germline ends. In DNA form, the CDR3 reads TGCGCCAGCAGCCAGCCCGGACTCGTATCCTACGAGCAGTACTTC. It translates to CASSQPGLVSYEQYF.

The CDR3 DNA sequence: TGCGCCAGCAGTTATTCTAGCGGTTCCTACGAGCAGTACTTC. It specifies CASSYSSGSYEQYF. This chain links TRBV5-1 with TRBJ2-7, with 7 bases fitting TRBD2. The CDR3 is made up of 14 amino acids. The germline V gene has CDR1 SGHRS and CDR2 YFSETQ. The junction had 6 bases not matched to a gene; V was cut back by 5 bases and J by 1 base.